These 15 T cell receptor beta chains originate from one sample sequenced in a study of CD8 T cells in ankylosing spondylitis. Using its own MiXCR run on the 5' RACE reads, TCRdb lists one record per CDR3 protein. The sample lists about 360,000 distinct CDR3 sequences; approximately 20% were seen once. Sequencing used blood, either unsorted or a sorted T cell fraction (not recorded which). Receptors originate from a male donor with ankylosing spondylitis or in good health (not recorded which).

This clonotype was picked up many times. The rearrangement joins TRBV29-1 to TRBJ2-7; D ambiguous. In germline, CDR1 is SQVTM, CDR2 ANQGSEA. Trimming removed 4 bases from V and 3 bases from J, with 13 bases in between. The CDR3 is 13 residues long. This CDR3 is CSVVTYGSYEQYF. The CDR3 coding sequence is TGCAGCGTTGTTACTTACGGCAGCTACGAGCAGTACTTC.

The sample holds a few counts of this clonotype. The chain has TRBV12-3 or TRBV12-4 and TRBJ2-4, with TRBD1 matching over 7 bases. The V and J ends lost 3 bases and 10 bases, in that order; junction bases with no gene match: 9. The CDR3 extends over 14 amino acids. In DNA, the CDR3 is TGTGCCAGCAGTTTGGGGACAGCCCGCAGGATTCAGTACTTC. The encoded protein is CASSLGTARRIQYF.

The chain links TRBV20-1 to TRBJ2-7; 9 nucleotides agree with TRBD2. V shed 8 bases and J 2 bases; nucleotides not matched to a gene: 10. The CDR3 is made up of 14 amino acids. Germline assignment: CDR1 DFQATT and CDR2 SNEGSKA (reference sequence). CDR3 in amino acids: CSPRGGGATYEQYF. As DNA, the CDR3 is TGCAGTCCCCGCGGGGGGGGGGCGACCTACGAGCAGTACTTC.

The V and J genes are TRBV15 and TRBJ2-1; unclear D gene. The CDR3 extends over 13 amino acids. V lost 11 bases and J 5 bases, leaving 16 bases between the germline ends. The germline V gene encodes CDR1 LNHNV and CDR2 YYDKDF (reference sequence). The CDR3 DNA follows: TGTGCCGCCGAGCTCAGGCGAGACAATGAGCAGTTCTTC. This gives the protein CAAELRRDNEQFF.

The V call is TRBV9, the J call TRBJ2-3, with D tentatively TRBD2 (5 bases). With 0 bases removed from V and 3 bases from J, the gap between germline ends came to 8 bases. CDR3 size: 14 residues. CDR1 and CDR2 (germline): SGDLS, YYNGEE. CDR3 residues: CASSVARGTDTQYF. The CDR3 nucleotides are TGTGCCAGCAGCGTAGCTCGGGGAACAGATACGCAGTATTTT.

This sequence joins TRBV29-1 and TRBJ1-1; D is undetermined. The germline V and J ends were trimmed by 3 bases and 3 bases, with 8 bases remaining between them. This CDR3 is 12 amino acids long. The germline V gene has CDR1 SQVTM and CDR2 ANQGSEA. As DNA, the CDR3 is TGCAGCGTTGAGAGCGAAGACACTGAAGCTTTCTTT. This sequence encodes CSVESEDTEAFF.

This clonotype appeared a few times. V gene TRBV29-1 combines with J gene TRBJ2-7, with a weak D call TRBD1 (6 bases). Trimming stripped 5 bases from V and 4 bases from J, with 15 bases between. Germline-derived CDR1 and CDR2 are SQVTM and ANQGSEA. This CDR3 contains 13 residues. The CDR3 nucleotides are TGCAGCGTTCTGGGGCCAGGGGATTACGAGCAGTACTTC. Translating it yields CSVLGPGDYEQYF.

This sequence joins TRBV11-2 and TRBJ2-7; TRBD1 might be the D (8 bases). The CDR3 totals 14 residues. Deletions cut 3 bases from V and 4 bases from J, with 13 bases between. CDR1 and CDR2 from the germline V gene are SGHAT and FQNNGV. Here the CDR3 reads CASSFTGGAYEQYF. The CDR3 DNA is TGTGCCAGCAGCTTTACAGGGGGGGCTTACGAGCAGTACTTC.

The rearrangement joins TRBV3-1 to TRBJ1-5; D call uncertain. Trimming removed 2 bases at V and 5 bases at J, with 10 bases between. The CDR3 consists of 14 residues. The germline gives CDR1 LGHDT, CDR2 YNNKEL (reference sequence). The CDR3 bases are TGTGCCAGCAGCCAAAGTGTATTCGATCAGCCCCAGCATTTT. This encodes CASSQSVFDQPQHF. Full variable domain (remainder filled in from reference TRBV3-1 and TRBJ1-5): DTAVSQTPKYLVTQMGNDKSIKCEQNLGHDTMYWYKQDSKKFLKIMFSYNNKELIINETVPNRFSPKSPDKAHLNLHINSLELGDSAVYFCASSQSVFDQPQHFGDGTRLSIL.

The chain is built from TRBV4-1 and TRBJ2-2; D might be TRBD1 (6 bases). V lost 0 bases to trimming and J lost 11 bases, with 13 bases between them. This CDR3 comprises 14 residues. Per germline, CDR1 MGHRA and CDR2 YSYEKL. CDR3 sequence reads: CASSQEGGLGELFF. CDR3 DNA: TGCGCCAGCAGCCAAGAAGGGGGTTTGGGCGAGCTGTTTTTT.

In its sample, this clonotype was seen many times. This chain links TRBV10-3 with TRBJ2-1; D possibly corresponds to TRBD1 (6 bases). In germline, CDR1 is ENHRY, CDR2 SYGVKD. V was pared by 0 bases and J by 6 bases, with 9 bases between. The CDR3 length is 14 residues. The CDR3 is CAISESQGFNEQFF. In nucleotides, the CDR3 is TGTGCCATCAGTGAGTCACAGGGATTCAATGAGCAGTTCTTC.

The rearrangement joins TRBV6-1 to TRBJ2-3, with D uncertain. Germline assignment: CDR1 MNHNS and CDR2 SASEGT. V lost 2 bases and J lost 6, with 18 bases in between. CDR3 size: 16 residues. In DNA form, the CDR3 reads TGTGCCAGCAGTGAATTTCTGGCCGAGTCAACTGATACGCAGTATTTT. Its translation is CASSEFLAESTDTQYF.

This clonotype has a handful of counts. The chain recombines TRBV29-1 with TRBJ2-5, with D possibly being TRBD1 (6 bases). V was pared by 3 bases and J by 2 bases, with 16 bases between. This CDR3 has 15 amino acids. Germline loops: CDR1 SQVTM, CDR2 ANQGSEA. The CDR3 region has the DNA TGCAGCGTTGATCCGTCAGGGACACTTCAAGAGACCCAGTACTTC. Amino acids: CSVDPSGTLQETQYF.

V is TRBV6-2 or TRBV6-3 and J is TRBJ2-1; 9 bases map to TRBD2. The CDR3 sequence is 14 residues long. Germline loops: CDR1 MNHEY, CDR2 SVGEGT. The V gene end was trimmed by 2 bases and the J gene end by 8 bases; junction bases not matched to a gene: 4. The CDR3 bases are TGTGCCAGCAGTTACGCGGGGGGGCCAGATGAGCAGTTCTTC. Its translation is CASSYAGGPDEQFF.

The chain is built from TRBV7-2 and TRBJ2-3, with TRBD1 matching 9 bases. The CDR3 loop spans 15 amino acids. After removal of 6 bases from V and 5 bases from J, the junction contained 9 bases not matched to a gene. CDR1 is SGHTA and CDR2 is FQGNSA in the germline V gene. For the CDR3, the DNA is TGTGCCAGCAGTTGGACAGGGGAAGCCGGAGATACGCAGTATTTT. The encoded protein is CASSWTGEAGDTQYF.